This T cell receptor beta chain was observed in a study of response to subunit inactivated influenza vaccine. Via MiXCR, TCRdb re-called the RT-PCR reads, giving one row per CDR3 protein. There are about 620,000 distinct CDR3 sequences in the sample; about 11% occur only once, and about 10% lies in the top ten. These data also formed part of another study, on T cells expressing NK-cell markers. From that second work: The authors generated TCR beta cDNA through 5'RACE template switching with UMIs.

This sample comprised PBMCs from blood, obtained on the day of vaccination. This clonotype was obtained from a man over 45 who received an inactivated influenza vaccine.

CDR3 DNA: TGTGCCAGCAGTTCCCACAGCTCGATAAATACGCAGTATTTT. Translating it yields CASSSHSSINTQYF. The chain joins TRBV6-2 or TRBV6-3 to TRBJ2-3; D not certain. CDR3 length: 14 amino acids. The germline V gene has CDR1 MNHEY and CDR2 SVGEGT. Deletions cut 4 bases from V and 7 bases from J, with 15 bases between.